Following are 17 T cell receptor beta chains from one sample sequenced in a study of lymphopenia after photon versus proton radiotherapy. TCRdb keeps only in-frame clones here, not all; method: immunoSEQ multiplex PCR. The sample holds roughly 150,000 clones, roughly nine tenths seen once. Sequencing was performed on peripheral blood, taken from a patient treated with photon-based radiotherapy. These receptors all stem from a man in his forties or fifties with gastric cancer.

The chain joins TRBV4-1 to TRBJ2-5; the D is unclear. CDR1 is MGHRA, CDR2 YSYEKL, per germline. V was shortened by 4 bases and J by 2 bases, with 11 bases between the two germline ends. The CDR3 sequence is 14 residues long. In DNA, the CDR3 is TGCGCCAGCAGCCCGTTAGGTTATCAAGAGACCCAGTACTTC. Amino acids: CASSPLGYQETQYF.

The sample holds a few counts of this clone. The chain links TRBV15 to TRBJ2-2, with D tentatively TRBD2 (5 bases). From germline, CDR1 is LNHNV and CDR2 YYDKDF (reference sequence). This CDR3 comprises 17 residues. The V gene lost 0 bases and the J gene lost 2 bases, with 13 bases spanning the gap. CDR3 sequence: CATSRDRTGSNTGELFF. The CDR3, as DNA: TGTGCCACCAGCAGAGATCGGACGGGGTCAAACACCGGGGAGCTGTTTTTT. The whole variable domain, remainder taken from reference TRBV15 and TRBJ2-2, is DAMVIQNPRYQVTQFGKPVTLSCSQTLNHNVMYWYQQKSSQAPKLLFHYYDKDFNNEADTPDNFQSRRPNTSFCFLDIRSPGLGDTAMYLCATSRDRTGSNTGELFFGEGSRLTVL.

This chain links TRBV28 with TRBJ2-7; TRBD2 agrees at 7 bases. In germline, CDR1 is MDHEN, CDR2 SYDVKM. This CDR3 is built from 10 residues. Trimming cost V 8 bases and J 7 bases; bases outside gene matches: 2. The DNA for the CDR3 is TGTGCCAGCGGGGGAGGGGAGCAGTACTTC. Encoded protein: CASGGGEQYF.

The chain is built from TRBV30 and TRBJ1-5; weak D call: TRBD1 (5 bases). CDR1 GTSNPN and CDR2 SVGIG come from the germline V gene (reference sequence). The CDR3 extends over 14 amino acids. The V end lost 4 bases, the J end lost 2 bases, and 12 bases lay between the germline ends. CDR3 nucleotides: TGTGCCTGGACTATGGACAAGGGCAATCAGCCCCAGCATTTT. It specifies CAWTMDKGNQPQHF. Looking up the rest from reference TRBV30 and TRBJ1-5 gives the full variable domain: SQTIHQWPATLVQPVGSPLSLECTVEGTSNPNLYWYRQAAGRGLQLLFYSVGIGQISSEVPQNLSASRPQDRQFILSSKKLLLSDSGFYLCAWTMDKGNQPQHFGDGTRLSIL.

The rearrangement links TRBV30 to TRBJ2-1; the D is unclear. The CDR3 contains 13 residues. Trimming pared 2 bases from V and 5 bases from J, leaving 10 bases between. The germline gives CDR1 GTSNPN, CDR2 SVGIG (reference sequence). CDR3 sequence (DNA): TGTGCCTGGAGTCCAAGCGTTCACAATGAGCAGTTCTTC. The encoded protein is CAWSPSVHNEQFF.

This chain uses TRBV29-1 with TRBJ2-4; D is unclear. V was shortened by 1 base and J by 3 bases, with 22 bases between the two germline ends. CDR1 and CDR2 from the germline V gene are SQVTM and ANQGSEA. This CDR3 comprises 18 residues. The CDR3 is CSVEASSLDGTIKNIQYF. The CDR3 nucleotides are TGCAGCGTTGAAGCGTCTTCCCTAGACGGAACAATCAAAAACATTCAGTACTTC.

This chain links TRBV5-6 with TRBJ1-1, with D perhaps TRBD1 (6 bases). Between the trimmed V and J ends, which lost 3 bases and 1 base, there was a span of 13 bases. Germline V gene sequence: CDR1 SGHDT, CDR2 YYEEEE. The CDR3 has 15 amino acids. The CDR3 DNA sequence: TGTGCCAGCAGCTCAAAACAGGGCTGGAACACTGAAGCTTTCTTT. Translation gives CASSSKQGWNTEAFF.

The chain is built from TRBV29-1 and TRBJ2-3, with 7 bases lining up with TRBD2. Germline trimming cut 1 base from V and 3 bases from J; bases unmatched to any gene: 7. In germline, CDR1 is SQVTM, CDR2 ANQGSEA. CDR3 length equals 15 residues. The CDR3 region has the DNA TGCAGCGTTGAAGCAGGGACTATGGGAACAGATACGCAGTATTTT. Amino acid sequence: CSVEAGTMGTDTQYF.

The CDR3 nucleotides are TGTGCCAGCAGATCAGAAGACTACGAGCAGTACTTC. Protein sequence: CASRSEDYEQYF. The chain uses TRBV2 and TRBJ2-7; no clear D gene. This CDR3 is 12 amino acids long. V gave up 6 bases and J gave up 3 bases, with 9 bases separating them. CDR1 and CDR2 from the germline V gene are SNHLY and FYNNEI.

The chain joins TRBV5-1 to TRBJ1-1, with TRBD1 as a possible D gene (5 bases). Between the trimmed V and J ends, which lost 1 base and 4 bases, there was a span of 11 bases. CDR3 length equals 14 residues. Germline-derived CDR1 and CDR2 are SGHRS and YFSETQ. The chain's CDR3 is CASSLMGGGTEAFF. In DNA form, the CDR3 reads TGCGCCAGCAGCTTGATGGGTGGGGGCACTGAAGCTTTCTTT.

CDR3 region: CASRAVGVGNEKLFF. The CDR3 region has the DNA TGTGCCAGCAGAGCCGTGGGGGTCGGCAATGAAAAACTGTTTTTT. The rearrangement uses TRBV7-9 and TRBJ1-4; possibly TRBD1 for D (5 bases). Germline assignment: CDR1 SEHNR and CDR2 FQNEAQ (reference sequence). The CDR3 contains 15 residues. The V and J ends lost 6 bases and 5 bases respectively, with 16 bases between them.

The chain carries TRBV15 and TRBJ2-3; 10 bases align to TRBD1. This CDR3 contains 16 residues. Looked up from germline, CDR1 is LNHNV and CDR2 is YYDKDF (reference sequence). Trimming removed 3 bases from V and 4 bases from J; junction bases left unmatched: 7. Written as DNA, the CDR3 is TGTGCCACCAGCAGTGGGGACAGGGGATGGTCAGATACGCAGTATTTT. Its protein product is CATSSGDRGWSDTQYF.

The chain links TRBV6-6 to TRBJ2-1; TRBD1 matches at 10 bases. Germline CDR1 MNHNY, CDR2 SVGAGI (reference sequence). The CDR3 consists of 15 residues. V lost 4 bases and J lost 5; bases outside the gene matches: 5. CDR3 loop: CASSSPDRGDNEQFF. The CDR3 DNA reads TGTGCCAGCAGTTCCCCGGACAGGGGGGACAATGAGCAGTTCTTC.

This sequence joins TRBV5-6 and TRBJ1-5, with D maybe TRBD1 (5 bases). CDR1 is SGHDT and CDR2 is YYEEEE in the germline V gene. The CDR3 spans 15 residues. With 4 bases removed from V and 2 bases from J, the gap between germline ends came to 13 bases. CDR3 region: CASSRTLGGNQPQHF. The CDR3 bases are TGTGCCAGCAGCCGTACTCTGGGGGGCAATCAGCCCCAGCATTTT.

The V and J genes are TRBV5-4 and TRBJ2-2; D is uncertain. The CDR3 sequence is 14 residues long. Trimming removed 5 bases at V and 1 base at J, with 9 bases between. CDR1 and CDR2 (germline): SGHNT, YYREEE (reference sequence). Here the CDR3 reads CASSPGVNTGELFF. The CDR3 DNA reads TGTGCCAGCAGTCCTGGGGTGAACACCGGGGAGCTGTTTTTT.

This clone has just one count. The V gene is TRBV4-1, the J gene TRBJ2-7; perhaps D is TRBD1 or TRBD2 (5 bases each). Germline CDR1 is MGHRA and CDR2 is YSYEKL. This CDR3 region has 14 residues. Trimming took off 2 bases at V and 9 bases at J, with 17 bases between the two ends. The DNA for the CDR3 is TGCGCCAGCAGCCAAATGGGGGAAAAGAGGGGGCAGTACTTC. It codes for CASSQMGEKRGQYF.

The gene calls are TRBV19 and TRBJ1-2; 9 bases match TRBD1. Germline V CDR1 and CDR2: LNHDA, SQIVND (reference sequence). This CDR3 has 14 amino acids. V shed 6 bases, J shed 2 bases, and the junction held 4 bases outside the gene matches. The CDR3 coding sequence is TGTGCCAGTAGCGGACAGGGGCAGAACTATGGCTACACCTTC. This codes for CASSGQGQNYGYTF.